Below are 20 T cell receptor beta chains sequenced from a single sample in a study of T-cell memory formation after mild COVID-19. TCRdb analysed the 5' RACE reads with MiXCR anew, one entry per CDR3 protein. The sample lists roughly 580,000 distinct CDR3 sequences, approximately 18% occurring once. Sequenced material: PBMCs or a T cell subset sorted from them (not recorded which). These receptors were obtained from an adult woman who had mild COVID-19 (a few samples of this study predate the infection). Cell type and time point are not known.

The CDR3 DNA follows: TGTGCCAGCAGCTCCCCGGGTCCGACTGAGCAGTTCTTC. Protein product: CASSSPGPTEQFF. The genes are TRBV7-2 and TRBJ2-1; D unclear. V lost 4 bases and J lost 9, with 13 bases in between. This CDR3 spans 13 amino acids. CDR1 and CDR2 from the germline V gene are SGHTA and FQGNSA.

This clonotype was seen a handful of times. This rearrangement joins TRBV5-1 to TRBJ2-7, with TRBD1 identical over 10 bases. J was trimmed by 5 bases and V by 2 bases; bases with no gene match: 4. Per germline, CDR1 SGHRS and CDR2 YFSETQ. The CDR3 contains 14 residues. CDR3 DNA sequence: TGCGCCAGCAGCTTAGGGACAGGGGCCCACGAGCAGTACTTC. This translates into CASSLGTGAHEQYF.

This clonotype was seen more than once but under ten times. The chain couples TRBV7-9 to TRBJ2-2; perhaps TRBD1 as D (5 bases). This CDR3 is 14 amino acids long. The germline gives CDR1 SEHNR, CDR2 FQNEAQ (reference sequence). Deletions cut 7 bases from V and 0 bases from J, with 9 bases between. The CDR3 coding sequence is TGTGCCAGCACTACACAGGCGAACACCGGGGAGCTGTTTTTT. The encoded protein is CASTTQANTGELFF. Complete variable domain (other parts from reference TRBV7-9 and TRBJ2-2): DTGVSQNPRHKITKRGQNVTFRCDPISEHNRLYWYRQTLGQGPEFLTYFQNEAQLEKSRLLSDRFSAERPKGSFSTLEIQRTEQGDSAMYLCASTTQANTGELFFGEGSRLTVL.

This chain links TRBV7-6 with TRBJ1-3, with D unclear. V lost 0 bases, J lost 1 base, and 13 bases lay in between. Germline CDR1 SGHVS, CDR2 FNYEAQ. This CDR3 is 17 amino acids long. This chain's CDR3 is CASSLAAVRSSGNTIYF. The CDR3 DNA sequence: TGTGCCAGCAGCTTAGCGGCTGTGAGGTCATCTGGAAACACCATATATTTT.

This clonotype was observed a handful of times. The chain combines TRBV6-2 or TRBV6-3 with TRBJ2-7; D is perhaps TRBD1 (6 bases). Germline loops: CDR1 MNHEY, CDR2 SVGEGT. The CDR3 is made up of 14 amino acids. The ends were cut back, 0 bases at V and 1 base at J, with 7 bases in the middle. The CDR3 sequence: CASSYSGQSYEQYF. CDR3 DNA sequence: TGTGCCAGCAGTTACTCAGGACAGTCCTACGAGCAGTACTTC.

Only a few counts were recorded for this clonotype. This chain uses TRBV6-2 or TRBV6-3 with TRBJ2-1; 11 nucleotides agree with TRBD2. The CDR3 sequence is 14 residues long. V trimming: 7 bases; J trimming: 8 bases; junction bases outside the gene matches: 7. Per germline, CDR1 MNHEY and CDR2 SVGEGT. The CDR3 loop is CASNFGLAGDEQFF. The CDR3, as DNA: TGTGCCAGCAACTTCGGACTAGCGGGTGATGAGCAGTTCTTC.

This clonotype was picked up a small number of times. V and J are TRBV19 and TRBJ2-3; 8 bases match TRBD2. V trimming: 10 bases; J trimming: 0 bases; junction bases outside the gene matches: 9. Germline V gene lookup returns CDR1 LNHDA and CDR2 SQIVND (reference sequence). The CDR3 covers 15 residues. CDR3 residues: CATQKRGPSTDTQYF. The CDR3 DNA follows: TGTGCCACCCAGAAGCGGGGGCCTAGCACAGATACGCAGTATTTT.

The chain carries TRBV21-1 and TRBJ2-3; TRBD1 reflects the table's D call only, with no check against the DNA. TRBV21-1 corresponds to a pseudogene. CDR3 length: 14 residues. CDR3 residues: CASSKLTVVDTQYF. CDR3 in DNA: TGTGCCAGCAGCAAATTGACAGTAGTAGATACGCAGTATTTT.

This clonotype showed up many times. For the CDR3, the DNA is TGTGCCAGCAGTTTAACAATGGAGACCCAGTACTTC. This encodes CASSLTMETQYF. V is TRBV12-3 or TRBV12-4 and J is TRBJ2-5; D remains ambiguous. This CDR3 spans 12 amino acids. The V and J ends lost 2 bases and 5 bases respectively, with 6 bases between them.

The genes are TRBV3-1 and TRBJ1-5; TRBD1 is a possible D gene (5 bases). Germline CDR1 and CDR2: LGHDT and YNNKEL (reference sequence). CDR3 length: 15 amino acids. V lost 4 bases and J lost 0, with 10 bases in between. The CDR3 loop is CASSPDSNSNQPQHF. CDR3 sequence (DNA): TGTGCCAGCAGCCCTGACAGTAATAGCAATCAGCCCCAGCATTTT.

The chain recombines TRBV5-6 with TRBJ2-7; the D is unclear. Germline CDR1 is SGHDT and CDR2 is YYEEEE. This CDR3 has 13 amino acids. Trimming took off 4 bases at V and 3 bases at J, with 11 bases between the two ends. The DNA for the CDR3 is TGTGCCAGCAGCGGAGAGACGGACTACGAGCAGTACTTC. Its protein product is CASSGETDYEQYF.

The V and J genes are TRBV30 and TRBJ2-3; 7 nucleotides agree with TRBD1. Germline CDR1 and CDR2: GTSNPN and SVGIG (reference sequence). The ends lost 1 base at V and 1 base at J; junction bases unmatched: 2. The CDR3 is 14 amino acids. As DNA, the CDR3 is TGTGCCTGGAGTGCCGGGACAGGCACAGATACGCAGTATTTT. It translates to CAWSAGTGTDTQYF.

The rearrangement uses TRBV12-3 or TRBV12-4 and TRBJ2-1; D not certain. This CDR3 spans 10 amino acids. V dropped 3 bases and J dropped 9 bases, with 3 bases sitting between them. The CDR3 here is CASSLTEQFF. CDR3 DNA sequence: TGTGCCAGCAGTTTGACTGAGCAGTTCTTC.

In DNA form, the CDR3 reads TGTGCCAGCAGCAAAGCTCCTGGGGGAGTCGGCACAGATACGCAGTATTTT. This gives the protein CASSKAPGGVGTDTQYF. The chain is built from TRBV21-1 and TRBJ2-3; whether TRBD1, the table's D call, matches the DNA was not checked. TRBV21-1 is a known pseudogene. This CDR3 contains 17 residues.

The chain uses TRBV6-6 and TRBJ1-2; tentative D call: TRBD1 (5 bases). The germline V gene encodes CDR1 MNHNY and CDR2 SVGAGI (reference sequence). The CDR3 has 14 residues. V dropped 5 bases and J dropped 5 bases, with 15 bases sitting between them. CDR3 region: CASSRGIGGYGYTF. CDR3 nucleotides: TGTGCCAGCAGTCGGGGCATCGGTGGGTATGGCTACACCTTC.

The J gene is TRBJ2-7, the V gene TRBV5-5; 9 bases are shared with TRBD1. Germline V CDR1 and CDR2: SGHKS, YYEKEE (reference sequence). With V trimmed by 5 bases and J by 5 bases, 14 bases remained unmatched. The CDR3 runs 16 residues. The CDR3 sequence: CASSRQGDARLDEQYF. CDR3 nucleotide sequence: TGTGCCAGCAGTCGACAGGGGGACGCCAGACTCGACGAGCAGTACTTC.

This clonotype was seen only a few times. The J gene is TRBJ2-2, the V gene TRBV2; D perhaps matches TRBD1 (5 bases). The CDR3 totals 16 residues. Germline values: CDR1 SNHLY, CDR2 FYNNEI. V was pared by 6 bases and J by 0 bases, with 14 bases between. The CDR3 loop is CASRTDRFPNTGELFF. Here the CDR3 DNA reads TGTGCCAGCAGGACAGACCGCTTTCCGAACACCGGGGAGCTGTTTTTT. The whole variable domain, filled in from reference TRBV2 and TRBJ2-2, reads EPEVTQTPSHQVTQMGQEVILRCVPISNHLYFYWYRQILGQKVEFLVSFYNNEISEKSEIFDDQFSVERPDGSNFTLKIRSTKLEDSAMYFCASRTDRFPNTGELFFGEGSRLTVL.

V and J are TRBV4-1 and TRBJ2-7; no clear D gene. The V end lost 0 bases, the J end lost 7 bases, and 25 bases lay between the germline ends. The CDR3 runs 18 residues. The germline gives CDR1 MGHRA, CDR2 YSYEKL. The CDR3 sequence is CASSQEVRTSIGRWEQYF. In nucleotides, the CDR3 is TGCGCCAGCAGCCAAGAAGTTCGGACCTCAATCGGACGATGGGAGCAGTACTTC.

The chain recombines TRBV18 with TRBJ1-1; D not certain. The germline V gene encodes CDR1 KGHSH and CDR2 LQKENI. V lost 1 base and J lost 0, with 9 bases in between. The CDR3 runs 15 residues. CDR3 sequence (DNA): TGTGCCAGCTCACCACTATCGCCGGTGAACACTGAAGCTTTCTTT. It specifies CASSPLSPVNTEAFF.

This clonotype was observed a handful of times. This sequence joins TRBV24-1 and TRBJ2-7, with D perhaps TRBD2 (5 bases). CDR1 and CDR2 from the germline V gene are KGHDR and SFDVKD. This CDR3 has 17 residues. V was clipped by 1 base and J by 2 bases, with 17 bases between them. Here the CDR3 reads CATSDLIGEGFTYEQYF. Written as DNA, the CDR3 is TGTGCCACCAGTGATTTAATTGGCGAGGGTTTCACCTACGAGCAGTACTTC.